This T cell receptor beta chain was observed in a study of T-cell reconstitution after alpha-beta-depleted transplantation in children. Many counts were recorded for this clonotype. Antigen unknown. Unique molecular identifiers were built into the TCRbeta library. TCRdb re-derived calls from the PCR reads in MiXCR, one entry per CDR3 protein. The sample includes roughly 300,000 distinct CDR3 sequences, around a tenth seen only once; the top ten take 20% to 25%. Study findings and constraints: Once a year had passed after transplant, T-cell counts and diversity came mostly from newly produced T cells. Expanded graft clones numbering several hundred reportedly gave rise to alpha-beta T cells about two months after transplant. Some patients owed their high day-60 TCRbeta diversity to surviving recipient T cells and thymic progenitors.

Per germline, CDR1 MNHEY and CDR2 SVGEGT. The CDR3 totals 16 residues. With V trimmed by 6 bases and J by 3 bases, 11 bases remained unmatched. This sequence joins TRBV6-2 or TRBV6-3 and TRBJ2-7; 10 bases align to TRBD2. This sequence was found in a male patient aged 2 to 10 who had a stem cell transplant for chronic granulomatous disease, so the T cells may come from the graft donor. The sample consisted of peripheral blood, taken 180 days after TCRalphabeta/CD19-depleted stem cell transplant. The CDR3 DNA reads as TGTGCCAGCAGCAGCTCCAGGACTAGCGGTATCTACGAGCAGTACTTC. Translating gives CASSSSRTSGIYEQYF.